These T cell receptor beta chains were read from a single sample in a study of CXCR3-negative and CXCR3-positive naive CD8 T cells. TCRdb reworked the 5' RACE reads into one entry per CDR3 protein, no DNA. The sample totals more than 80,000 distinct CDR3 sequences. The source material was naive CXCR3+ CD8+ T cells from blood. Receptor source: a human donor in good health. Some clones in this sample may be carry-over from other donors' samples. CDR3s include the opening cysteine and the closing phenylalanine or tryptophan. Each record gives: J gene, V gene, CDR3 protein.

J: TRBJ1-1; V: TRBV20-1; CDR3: CSTHEDSLNTEAFF
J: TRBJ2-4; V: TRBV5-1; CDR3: CASRDTGNIQYF
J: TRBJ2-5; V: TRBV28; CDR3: CASRTGLGETQYF
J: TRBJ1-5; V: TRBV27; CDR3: CASSFPGQGARQPQHF
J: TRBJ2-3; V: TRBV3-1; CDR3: CASSPPIGDTQYF
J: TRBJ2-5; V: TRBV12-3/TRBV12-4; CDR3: CASSSPIFSQETQYF
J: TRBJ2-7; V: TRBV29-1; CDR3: CSVQTGLSYEQYF
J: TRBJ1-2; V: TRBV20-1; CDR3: CSARDIGSNYGYTF
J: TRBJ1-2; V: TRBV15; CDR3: CATSRREGGYTF
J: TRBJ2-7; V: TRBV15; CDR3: CATSNRDGDYEQYF
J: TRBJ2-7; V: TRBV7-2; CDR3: CASSSPRRYYEQYF
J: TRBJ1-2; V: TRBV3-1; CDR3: CASSQAQGVNYGYTF
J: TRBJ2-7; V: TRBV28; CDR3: CASSPARGQRIYEQYF
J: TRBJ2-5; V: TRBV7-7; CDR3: CASSSTPGHQETQYF
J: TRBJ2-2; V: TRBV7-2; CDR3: CASNNPAGSEGTGELFF
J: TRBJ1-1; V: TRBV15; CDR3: CATSRDVLGVGTEAFF
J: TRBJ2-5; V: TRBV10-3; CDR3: CAISESTSGKIPRGTQYF
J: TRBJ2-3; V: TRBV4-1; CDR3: CASSQGRSVYGDTQYF